The 8 T cell receptor beta chains listed next were all sequenced from one sample in a study of T cell changes during pregnancy in multiple sclerosis. Assay: immunoSEQ multiplex PCR; the TCRdb copy retains only in-frame clones and omits some. This repertoire shows just under 100,000 clones, approximately 93% found once; its top ten account for 0.99%. Here the sequenced sample was peripheral blood, taken after pregnancy. The receptors derive from a female donor with multiple sclerosis, enrolled in a pregnancy study.

The chain has TRBV5-1 and TRBJ2-7; TRBD2 is a possible D gene (5 bases). V lost 4 bases, J lost 2 bases, and 13 bases lay in between. Germline CDR1 is SGHRS and CDR2 is YFSETQ. The length of the CDR3 is 14 residues. The CDR3 is CASSLRGNPYEQYF. The CDR3 coding sequence is TGCGCCAGCAGCCTACGGGGAAACCCCTACGAGCAGTACTTC. Variable domain in full (rest from reference TRBV5-1 and TRBJ2-7): KAGVTQTPRYLIKTRGQQVTLSCSPISGHRSVSWYQQTPGQGLQFLFEYFSETQRNKGNFPGRFSGRQFSNSRSEMNVSTLELGDSALYLCASSLRGNPYEQYFGPGTRLTVT.

J is TRBJ1-4 and V is TRBV5-4; D perhaps matches TRBD1 (5 bases). CDR1 is SGHNT, CDR2 YYREEE, per germline (reference sequence). The CDR3 has 16 amino acids. Deletions cut 10 bases from V and 0 bases from J, with 19 bases between. The CDR3 sequence: CAAHPPGRATNEKLFF. In DNA form, the CDR3 reads TGTGCCGCCCACCCCCCAGGGAGGGCAACTAATGAAAAACTGTTTTTT.

This clone was picked up one time. V is TRBV27 and J is TRBJ2-1; 9 bases are shared with TRBD1. CDR1 MNHEY and CDR2 SMNVEV come from the germline V gene (reference sequence). The CDR3 runs 17 residues. Unmatched junction bases numbered 11, after V lost 8 bases and J lost 0 bases. The CDR3 protein is CASALTGDRVSYNEQFF. The DNA for the CDR3 is TGTGCCAGCGCTCTCACCGGGGACAGGGTCTCCTACAATGAGCAGTTCTTC.

The CDR3 reads CASSANRGPQETQYF. For the CDR3, the DNA is TGTGCCAGCAGCGCCAACAGGGGTCCCCAAGAGACCCAGTACTTC. V is TRBV7-6 and J is TRBJ2-5; 7 bases fit TRBD1. The V and J ends lost 5 bases and 1 base, in that order; junction bases with no gene match: 7. The CDR3 has 15 amino acids. From germline, CDR1 is SGHVS and CDR2 FNYEAQ.

The rearrangement links TRBV11-2 to TRBJ2-7, with TRBD2 identical over 7 bases. The germline V gene encodes CDR1 SGHAT and CDR2 FQNNGV. The CDR3 has 17 residues. Trimming at V came to 1 base and at J to 2 bases, leaving 11 bases not matched to a gene. The CDR3 bases are TGTGCCAGCAGCTTAGGATTTTCTGCTAGCGGCCCCTACGAGCAGTACTTC. Translated, it gives CASSLGFSASGPYEQYF.

V is TRBV5-1 and J is TRBJ2-3; 9 bases fit TRBD1. Germline V CDR1 and CDR2: SGHRS, YFSETQ. CDR3 size: 17 residues. The ends lost 4 bases at V and 0 bases at J; junction bases unmatched: 9. CDR3 region: CASSGDRARSSTDTQYF. The DNA for the CDR3 is TGCGCCAGCAGCGGGGACAGGGCGAGGTCTAGCACAGATACGCAGTATTTT.

The chain joins TRBV14 to TRBJ2-6, with TRBD1 identical over 9 bases. J was trimmed by 0 bases and V by 4 bases; bases with no gene match: 10. The length of the CDR3 is 19 residues. CDR1 SGHDN and CDR2 FVKESK come from the germline V gene. The CDR3 reads CASSLSRTGAHSGANVLTF. Written as DNA, the CDR3 is TGTGCCAGCAGCCTATCAAGGACAGGGGCTCACTCTGGGGCCAACGTCCTGACTTTC.

The V and J genes are TRBV5-8 and TRBJ1-4, with a tentative D call TRBD1 (5 bases). V dropped 6 bases and J dropped 7 bases, with 16 bases sitting between them. Germline CDR1 reads SGHTS; CDR2 reads YDEGEE. The CDR3 consists of 14 residues. CDR3 nucleotide sequence: TGTGCCAGCACCTCACGGCAGGGAAGTGAAAAACTGTTTTTT. Its translation: CASTSRQGSEKLFF.